This T cell receptor beta chain was sequenced in a study of blood T cell repertoires in COVID-19. The trim removed 6 bases at V and 2 bases at J, leaving 7 bases unmatched. CDR3 size: 14 residues. The germline V gene has CDR1 LNHDA and CDR2 SQIVND (reference sequence). This table comes from immunoSEQ multiplex PCR, and its TCRdb copy is limited to in-frame clones, with some not included. The top ten clones hold 25% to 30% of a sample with tens of thousands of clones, 74% of them seen once. This receptor was taken from a woman older than 75 with acute or convalescent COVID-19. The source material was peripheral blood. The chain recombines TRBV19 with TRBJ2-7; 7 bases map to TRBD1. CDR3 nucleotides: TGTGCCAGTAGATCACAGGGGTCGACCTACGAGCAGTACTTC. Translated: CASRSQGSTYEQYF.